This TCR beta chain appears in the sequencing data of a study of shared clonotypes between healthy human individuals. Notes on the study in general: About 5% of naive CD4 clonotypes were shared across several donors. It was the non-shared clonotypes that had lower generation probabilities than clonotypes shared by all four donors. Read depth was anticipated to influence clonotype sharing among donors. Naive subsets generally exceeded memory subsets in estimated richness.

A word on this clone: Its antigen is undetermined.

Only in-frame clones appear in the TCRdb table, and some are missing; sequencing was by immunoSEQ multiplex PCR. The sample includes roughly 2,000,000 clones, less than 95% of them seen just once. CDR3 length: 14 residues. The germline CDR1 and CDR2 sequences are MNHEY and SMNVEV (reference sequence). V was trimmed by 5 bases and J by 3 bases, leaving 13 bases between them. Naive CD8 cells lacked CD45RO and underwent positive selection for CCR7, leaving out terminally differentiated effector memory CD45RA+ cells. The sequenced sample was naive CD8+ T cells sorted from blood. V usage is TRBV27 and J usage is TRBJ1-2; no definite D call. This clonotype was obtained from a man aged 18 to 29 in good health. CDR3 sequence: CASSAIGSHYGYTF. CDR3 DNA: TGTGCCAGCAGTGCTATAGGGAGCCACTATGGCTACACCTTC.